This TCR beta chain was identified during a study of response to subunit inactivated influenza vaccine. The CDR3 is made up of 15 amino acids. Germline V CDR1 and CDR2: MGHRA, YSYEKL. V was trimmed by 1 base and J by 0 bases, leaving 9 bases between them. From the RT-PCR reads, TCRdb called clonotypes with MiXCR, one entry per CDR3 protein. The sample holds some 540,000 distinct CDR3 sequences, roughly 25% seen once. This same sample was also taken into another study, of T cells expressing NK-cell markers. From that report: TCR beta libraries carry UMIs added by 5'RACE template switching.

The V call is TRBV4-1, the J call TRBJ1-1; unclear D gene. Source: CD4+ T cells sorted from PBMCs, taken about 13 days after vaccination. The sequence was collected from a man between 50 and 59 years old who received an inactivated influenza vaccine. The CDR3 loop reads CASSQVQDLNTEAFF. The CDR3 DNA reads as TGCGCCAGCAGCCAAGTGCAGGATTTGAACACTGAAGCTTTCTTT.